This T cell receptor (beta chain) was obtained from a study of cytomegalovirus exposure and HLA in healthy donors (dated by TCRdb to the late 2010s). In terms of the full investigation: According to an earlier analysis of a few hundred of the donors, roughly 180 million T cells yielded over 90 million unique TCR beta sequences and approximately 280 Gb of sequence data. Approximately 310 gigabases of sequencing data and around 90 million unique TCR sequences made up an early release that covered nearly 650 HLA-typed donors. Every repertoire in the discovery cohort had been generated on one and the same sequencing platform. The number of typed donors differed by locus: roughly 620-630 for A, B, C, DRB1 and DQB1; approximately 530 for DQA1; some 590 for DPA1; and 400 to 480 for DPB1. Roughly 5 DR-DQ haplotypes were handled as single units for association and clustering, since linkage in the cohort was strong. Across approximately 400 genotyped donors of the cohort, an average of roughly 250,000 unique TCR beta nucleotide sequences per donor were sequenced, and approximately 17% of those sequences were non-productive. Of the roughly 420 genotyped donors, more than 75% were placed in the genetic ancestry cluster associated with self-reported Caucasian donors. The study aimed to test whether signatures of past pathogen exposure could be identified by cataloging public T cell receptors. In addition to the first cohort of hundreds of subjects, a separate validation cohort of approximately 110 different subjects was used. Class I and class II HLA loci were covered by the typing at four-digit resolution. The T cell repertoires of under 700 subjects were profiled by immunosequencing and related to cytomegalovirus serostatus. An earlier analysis of 500 to 750 of the donors applied high-throughput TCR beta sequencing to assess whether each TCR beta V gene segment acted as functional or pseudogenic. Alongside the repertoire data, information on donor age, sex, ethnicity and CMV serostatus was compiled. The study combined high-throughput TCR immunosequencing, statistical association of individual TCRs with disease status, and machine learning to predict cytomegalovirus infection status. In the later analysis, no new phenotypic data were used to find candidate immune exposures; instead, reliance was placed on TCR beta sequences and their occurrence across donors. A later genetic analysis took genome-wide SNP genotypes for about 55% of the 666 donors and used that subset as a discovery cohort. A later analysis re-analyzed previously published TCR beta repertoires from several hundred donors and added high-resolution HLA genotyping to study TCR occurrence patterns. Points the paper makes about the study in general: Strong co-occurrence of HLA alleles, especially DR and DQ, made assigning TCR associations to individual alleles difficult. In a later analysis, TCR association rates were found to vary across HLA loci, with the most associated TCRs seen for DRB1 alleles and the fewest for HLA-C alleles. Linkage disequilibrium might explain the correlated functional status among segregating V segments, but an unknown experimental factor could not be ruled out. The presence/absence analyses assumed that sequencing depth was roughly uniform across donors, and that assumption may not be true. This cohort had only TCR beta chains sequenced, and the lack of alpha or paired-chain data limited which features could be detected. A further reported finding was that TCR beta sequences accurately predicted the HLA-A and HLA-B alleles for most subjects in the first cohort. A total of about 150 TCR beta chains were listed by the study as associated with cytomegalovirus. A later genetic analysis associated a missense DCLRE1C variant with V-gene and J-gene trimming of TCR beta chains, and an independent cohort replicated the association. Broadly in line with IMGT annotations, most TCR beta V segments showed up in productive rearrangements about 90% or about 30% of the time in an earlier analysis of 587 of the donors. CMV serostatus was the only immune exposure information available for the cohort. In vitro tests confirmed that three of the cytomegalovirus-associated TCR beta chains recognize cytomegalovirus antigens. According to a later analysis, most CMV-associated TCR beta chains appeared to be HLA-restricted, and the HLA associations seemed to be driven largely by CMV exposure. The classifier was reported to diagnose cytomegalovirus status with high specificity and sensitivity in both the original and validation cohorts. In a later analysis, HLA-associated TCR beta chains showed more clonal expansion and lower generation probabilities than non-associated chains that were equally common. In a later analysis, several top co-occurrence clusters were reported to appear linked to parvovirus B19, influenza, CMV and Epstein-Barr virus. Approximately 16 rarely observed V segments, including chromosome 9 orphons, were excluded from the earlier analysis of some 590 of the donors because counts were too low. Across donors, most TCR sequences were observed very rarely, whereas some public TCRs were present in many individuals. Compared with the 666-donor mean, donors in an Asian-associated ancestry cluster had fewer N-insertions in productive TCRs, according to a later genetic analysis. HLA typing was unavailable for some donors at each locus, so association tests used only the typed subset. In a later analysis, about 16,000 TCR beta sequences were associated with specific HLA alleles at a false discovery rate of 0.05. According to the authors, the approach could potentially be generalized to other disease states and immunological phenotypes. A cluster of highly shared sequence variants was judged likely to represent a technical artifact of the sequencing pipeline. Because the 87-base-pair reads could not distinguish some IMGT-functional V segments, including TRBV6-2 and TRBV6-3, those segments were excluded.

The CDR3, cysteine through phenylalanine, is 18 amino acids long. Just CDR3 DNA is preserved here, 54 bases in frame from base 1. Reading the germline V gene gives CDR1 SGHRS and CDR2 YFSETQ. V loses 0 bases of germline sequence and J loses 1 base, and the interval between the two ends is 14 bases. The cohort consisted of 666 healthy bone marrow donors. Cohort members were all nominally healthy when sampled, although unrecorded immune exposures were likely present. The donor tested CMV seropositive and was one of the 289 seropositive cohort members. A peripheral blood sample was provided by each donor, and peripheral blood mononuclear cells were used for TCR beta sequencing. Genomic DNA extraction from the blood cell samples was performed with the Qiagen DNeasy Blood Extraction Kit. Receptor libraries were prepared by the immunoSEQ multiplex PCR assay. For the multiplex PCR, a mixture combining 60 forward primers for TCR Vbeta segments and 13 reverse primers for TCR Jbeta segments was used. A multiplex PCR assay on genomic DNA amplified the CDR3 region of rearranged TCR beta genes. The amplified TCR beta libraries were sequenced on the Illumina HiSeq System as 87-base-pair reads. Processing in the source paper ran as follows. In a later analysis, tens of millions of unique TCR beta chains were counted across the 650 to 750 repertoires, and about 10 million of these chains were shared by at least two donors. To remove PCR and sequencing errors, raw reads were error-corrected and collapsed into unique sequences using a nearest-neighbor algorithm that merged closely related sequences. Alignment of CDR3 sequences to IMGT reference sequences was used to assign V, D and J gene segments. For a sequence to be retained, at least a six-nucleotide match to both a V gene segment and a J gene segment was required. A rearrangement counted as productive if the CDR3 had no stop codons and remained in frame with V and J, and every other rearrangement counted as non-productive. CDR3 was defined by IMGT convention, running from the second conserved V-encoded cysteine to the conserved J-encoded phenylalanine. In an earlier analysis of 587 of the donors, sequences lacking an unambiguous match to a single V gene segment were excluded. In an earlier analysis of approximately 590 of the donors, V segments were called functional above 56.7% productive rearrangements and were called segregating when the between-donor standard deviation exceeded 5%. A statistical classification framework was developed to diagnose cytomegalovirus status using the catalog of TCR beta chain sequences. V and J gene assignment, in a later analysis, came from comparing TCR nucleotide sequences with IMGT/GENE-DB human TR gene sequences. The TCRdist pipeline was used in a later analysis to assign CDR3 sequences and most-parsimonious VDJ recombination scenarios. In a later analysis, every TCR beta chain was defined by the combination of its CDR3 amino acid sequence and its V-gene family, and reads without a unique V-gene family were dropped. A later analysis removed roughly 590 highly shared, low-generation-probability nucleotide sequences to deal with suspected cross-contamination and a sequencing artifact. In a later analysis, a clonal expansion index was calculated for each public chain from normalized within-repertoire ranks of inferred template counts. In a later analysis, generation probabilities were computed using a VDJ recombination model fitted to out-of-frame rearrangements, and the results were checked against IGoR. In a later analysis, TCR-TCR, TCR-HLA and TCR-CMV co-occurrence was scored with hypergeometric tests, and a repertoire-size bias correction was applied to TCR pairs. To estimate false discovery rates, a later analysis permuted the HLA or CMV assignments 20 times. In a later analysis, co-occurring TCRs were grouped using DBSCAN, and TCRdist sequence similarity was added for clustering within HLA-allele-positive subsets. For co-occurrence clustering, repertoires with fewer than 30,000 or more than 120,000 public chains were excluded, along with four or five repertoires with anomalous nucleotide sharing. The table comes from immuneACCESS by way of TCRdb, which keeps in-frame sequences with V and J called. Part of the clones is missing from these tables; in studies checked, under half for an unresolved V gene and the rest for unknown reasons. V, J and clone size are those of that table, while D and trimming were read from the DNA. The sample has about 200,000 clones on record, around 79% of them singletons. Approximately 0.4% of the sample rests with the top ten.

Remarks on this clone: Its target antigen remains unknown. No quality values exist for individual bases; no much larger clone is one base distant.

The chain employs TRBV5-1 and TRBJ1-6; the D gene cannot be resolved reliably. The TCR sequence derives from a male donor in good health and CMV-seropositive. The sample consisted of PBMCs. The nucleotide sequence reads as follows: TGCGCCAGCAGCTTGGTGGGTACAGTGACATCCTATAATTCACCCCTCCACTTT. Translated, it gives CASSLVGTVTSYNSPLHF.